What follows describes a single T cell receptor beta chain. The antigen is not known. This specimen comes from a study of regulatory T cells in long-lasting Graves disease. Points from the study as a whole: Newly diagnosed patients shared about a thousand public clonotypes; persistent patients shared around 2,500.

Time point indicated: persistent/refractory GD, antithyroid drugs over 5 years with positive TRAb. The TCR library was made from RNA extracted from PBMCs. V dropped 1 base and J dropped 2; count of bases not matched to a gene: 3. Germline-derived CDR1 and CDR2 are SEHNR and FQNEAQ (reference sequence). The CDR3 extends over 15 amino acids. Relying on iRepertoire HTBI primers and Arm-PCR of CDR3 regions, the team built TCR beta libraries. Via MiXCR, TCRdb re-called the multiplex PCR reads, giving one row per CDR3 protein. The sample holds approximately 400,000 distinct CDR3 sequences; around 23% are singletons and the top ten take approximately 27%.

The specimen comprised peripheral blood mononuclear cells (PBMCs), sampled when the disease was refractory, from a patient treated with antithyroid drugs. The chain combines TRBV7-9 with TRBJ2-7; 9 bases map to TRBD2. The receptor was isolated from a woman in her forties with Graves disease. As DNA, the CDR3 is TGTGCCAGCAGCTTAGGGGCTAGCGGGGCCTACGAGCAGTACTTC. Translation: CASSLGASGAYEQYF.